The 30 T cell receptor beta chains below come from one sample, sequenced in a study of T cell responses to AZD1222 COVID-19 vaccine. Produced via immunoSEQ multiplex PCR; TCRdb's table is partial and in-frame only. Of around 120,000 clones in the sample, 70% to 90% were seen once. The sequencing used peripheral blood, collected on day 0 of AZD1222 vaccination. The source of these receptors is an adult in good health.

This chain links TRBV9 with TRBJ1-4, with no clear D. This CDR3 has 14 residues. Trimming stripped 4 bases from V and 0 bases from J, with 7 bases between. The V gene's germline CDR1 is SGDLS and CDR2 YYNGEE. The CDR3 bases are TGTGCCAGCAGCTCCTCGGCAACTAATGAAAAACTGTTTTTT. It translates to CASSSSATNEKLFF.

This chain links TRBV10-2 with TRBJ2-3, with 7 bases fitting TRBD2. The trim removed 4 bases at V and 6 bases at J, leaving 7 bases unmatched. CDR1 WSHSY and CDR2 SAAADI come from the germline V gene. The CDR3 is 14 amino acids. The CDR3 bases are TGCGCCAGCAGTGTCCTAGCGGAGCGGGATACGCAGTATTTT. It yields the protein CASSVLAERDTQYF.

Remarks on this clone: The junction departs from germline at one end; a sequencing error may be responsible. This sequence joins TRBV29-1 and TRBJ1-1; D gene uncertain. This CDR3 contains 14 residues. Germline V gives CDR1 SQVTM, CDR2 ANQGSEA. This chain's CDR3 is CSVQEVGMNTEAFF. In nucleotides, the CDR3 is TGCAGCGTTCAAGAAGTAGGGATGAACACTGAAGCTTTCTTT.

The chain employs TRBV12-3 or TRBV12-4 and TRBJ1-1, with D unclear. V lost 3 bases and J 9 bases, leaving 14 bases between the germline ends. The CDR3 has 13 amino acids. CDR3 amino acids: CASSFGPRIQAFF. The CDR3 coding sequence is TGTGCCAGCAGTTTCGGTCCCAGGATCCAAGCTTTCTTT.

V is TRBV5-1 and J is TRBJ1-6, with D perhaps matching TRBD1 (5 bases). The CDR3 spans 16 residues. V was pared by 0 bases and J by 6 bases, with 13 bases between. The germline gives CDR1 SGHRS, CDR2 YFSETQ. As DNA, the CDR3 is TGCGCCAGCAGCTTGGCCACGGGCAGGGCTAATTCACCCCTCCACTTT. Its protein is CASSLATGRANSPLHF.

This clone has just one count. The chain uses TRBV11-2 and TRBJ1-4; D perhaps matches TRBD1 (6 bases). This CDR3 is built from 14 residues. V was clipped by 5 bases and J by 7 bases, with 14 bases between them. Germline V gene sequence: CDR1 SGHAT, CDR2 FQNNGV. DNA for the CDR3: TGTGCCAGCAGCCCCGGGCGACAGGCTGAAAAACTGTTTTTT. Amino acid sequence: CASSPGRQAEKLFF. The full variable domain, in which reference TRBV11-2 and TRBJ1-4 provide the parts outside the CDR3, is EAGVAQSPRYKIIEKRQSVAFWCNPISGHATLYWYQQILGQGPKLLIQFQNNGVVDDSQLPKDRFSAERLKGVDSTLKIQPAKLEDSAVYLCASSPGRQAEKLFFGSGTQLSVL.

The V and J genes are TRBV19 and TRBJ1-4, with a possible D match to TRBD1 (5 bases). Germline CDR1 LNHDA, CDR2 SQIVND (reference sequence). The CDR3 has 15 amino acids. Between the trimmed V and J ends, which lost 3 bases and 4 bases, there was a span of 12 bases. The CDR3 region is CASSIHAGLNEKLFF. In DNA form, the CDR3 reads TGTGCCAGTAGTATCCACGCAGGGCTTAATGAAAAACTGTTTTTT. Looking up the rest from reference TRBV19 and TRBJ1-4 gives the full variable domain: DGGITQSPKYLFRKEGQNVTLSCEQNLNHDAMYWYRQDPGQGLRLIYYSQIVNDFQKGDIAEGYSVSREKKESFPLTVTSAQKNPTAFYLCASSIHAGLNEKLFFGSGTQLSVL.

This clone was counted a few times. CDR3 in DNA: TGTGCCAGCAGCTTAGTACCGCTCGAGCGGGGGCTTTGGGTGCAGTACTTC. This sequence encodes CASSLVPLERGLWVQYF. The chain joins TRBV11-3 to TRBJ2-7, with 8 bases identical to TRBD2. V lost 1 base to trimming and J lost 9 bases; unmatched junction nucleotides: 17. CDR3 length: 17 residues. The germline CDR1 and CDR2 sequences are SGHNT and YENEEA.

The table lists this clone with a count of one. The chain employs TRBV28 and TRBJ2-3; 12 nucleotides align to TRBD1. Germline trimming cut 6 bases from V and 2 bases from J; bases unmatched to any gene: 3. This CDR3 has 15 amino acids. In germline, CDR1 is MDHEN, CDR2 SYDVKM. CDR3 bases: TGTGCCAGCAGGGGACAGGGGGCTTCCACAGATACGCAGTATTTT. Protein sequence: CASRGQGASTDTQYF.

V usage is TRBV28 and J usage is TRBJ2-1; 9 nucleotides line up with TRBD1. CDR3 length: 15 residues. Germline lookup yields CDR1 MDHEN and CDR2 SYDVKM. The V and J ends lost 4 bases and 3 bases, in that order; junction bases with no gene match: 4. The CDR3 nucleotides are TGTGCCAGCAGTTCGGGACAGGGAGGCTACAATGAGCAGTTCTTC. Amino acid sequence: CASSSGQGGYNEQFF.

The genes are TRBV5-4 and TRBJ2-7; 8 bases match TRBD2. V shed 4 bases and J 6 bases; nucleotides not matched to a gene: 6. In germline, CDR1 is SGHNT, CDR2 YYREEE (reference sequence). The CDR3 runs 13 residues. DNA for the CDR3: TGTGCCAGCAGCCAGGGACTAGTGGCCGAGCAGTACTTC. It is translated as CASSQGLVAEQYF.

This rearrangement joins TRBV3-1 (or the pseudogene TRBV3-2) to TRBJ2-3; D gene ambiguous. Germline CDR1 and CDR2: LGHDT and YNNKEL (reference sequence). This CDR3 is 15 amino acids long. The V gene lost 4 bases and the J gene lost 6 bases, with 17 bases spanning the gap. CDR3 residues: CASSLTGPPGDTQYF. The CDR3 region has the DNA TGTGCCAGCAGCCTTACCGGGCCCCCCGGGGATACGCAGTATTTT.

This chain links TRBV27 with TRBJ2-7; TRBD2 agrees at 7 bases. Per germline, CDR1 MNHEY and CDR2 SMNVEV (reference sequence). The trim removed 4 bases at V and 0 bases at J, leaving 3 bases unmatched. This CDR3 spans 14 amino acids. The CDR3 is CASSSRLASYEQYF. CDR3 coding DNA: TGTGCCAGCAGTTCTAGACTAGCCTCCTACGAGCAGTACTTC.

This clone was counted only a few times. The CDR3 reads CASRGSSGNRELFF. CDR3 sequence (DNA): TGTGCCAGCCGGGGGTCTAGCGGGAATAGGGAGCTGTTTTTT. The V gene is TRBV28, the J gene TRBJ2-2; 9 nucleotides align to TRBD2. Germline V lookup: CDR1 MDHEN, CDR2 SYDVKM. The CDR3 totals 14 residues. The V gene end was trimmed by 8 bases and the J gene end by 9 bases; junction bases not matched to a gene: 10.

The genes are TRBV7-8 and TRBJ2-7, with D possibly TRBD1 on 5 matching bases. The CDR3 extends over 15 amino acids. V lost 4 bases to trimming and J lost 6 bases, with 19 bases between them. Germline assignment: CDR1 SGHVS and CDR2 FQNEAQ. This CDR3 is CASSSQDQGLGEQYF. In DNA, the CDR3 is TGTGCCAGCAGCTCCCAAGATCAGGGATTGGGCGAGCAGTACTTC.

There are a few counts of this clone. V gene TRBV11-2 combines with J gene TRBJ2-2; TRBD1 might be the D (5 bases). The CDR3 covers 13 residues. The V gene's germline CDR1 is SGHAT and CDR2 FQNNGV. V dropped 4 bases and J dropped 8 bases, with 11 bases sitting between them. The CDR3 is CASSSLGVGELFF. In DNA form, the CDR3 reads TGTGCCAGCAGCTCCCTAGGGGTGGGGGAGCTGTTTTTT.

The J gene is TRBJ1-1, the V gene TRBV2, with a weak D call TRBD1 (6 bases). CDR3 length: 12 amino acids. Per germline, CDR1 SNHLY and CDR2 FYNNEI. Trimming removed 6 bases from V and 8 bases from J, with 13 bases in between. The CDR3 here is CASRRGALEAFF. The DNA for the CDR3 is TGTGCCAGCAGGAGGGGGGCCCTCGAAGCTTTCTTT.

The chain employs TRBV5-1 and TRBJ2-6, with D unclear. V lost 1 base and J 3 bases, leaving 2 bases between the germline ends. This CDR3 has 13 residues. Germline-derived CDR1 and CDR2 are SGHRS and YFSETQ. CDR3 in DNA: TGCGCCAGCAGCTTGAGTGGGGCCAACGTCCTGACTTTC. Residues: CASSLSGANVLTF. The full variable domain, its missing parts supplied by reference TRBV5-1 and TRBJ2-6, is KAGVTQTPRYLIKTRGQQVTLSCSPISGHRSVSWYQQTPGQGLQFLFEYFSETQRNKGNFPGRFSGRQFSNSRSEMNVSTLELGDSALYLCASSLSGANVLTFGAGSRLTVL.

The rearrangement joins TRBV5-1 to TRBJ1-5; the D gene is possibly TRBD1 (6 bases). CDR3 length: 15 amino acids. Germline CDR1 SGHRS, CDR2 YFSETQ. Trimming took off 1 base at V and 5 bases at J, with 13 bases between the two ends. The CDR3 region is CASSLWGGVDQPQHF. The CDR3 region has the DNA TGCGCCAGCAGCTTGTGGGGGGGCGTGGATCAGCCCCAGCATTTT.

The chain joins TRBV18 to TRBJ2-5, with D tentatively TRBD1 (6 bases). The CDR3 is made up of 15 amino acids. Deletions cut 2 bases from V and 4 bases from J, with 14 bases between. The V gene's germline CDR1 is KGHSH and CDR2 LQKENI. CDR3 nucleotide sequence: TGTGCCAGCTCACCAGTGGGGGCAATGGGAGAGACCCAGTACTTC. Encoded protein: CASSPVGAMGETQYF.

The chain links TRBV11-1 to TRBJ2-3; 7 bases match TRBD1. There are 15 residues in the CDR3. The V segment lost 5 bases and the J segment 1 base; nucleotides outside the gene matches: 6. Germline V gene sequence: CDR1 SGHAT, CDR2 FQDESV (reference sequence). The chain's CDR3 is CASSRDSWGTDTQYF. In DNA, the CDR3 is TGTGCCAGCAGCCGGGACAGCTGGGGCACAGATACGCAGTATTTT.

The table lists this clone with a few counts. The chain is built from TRBV7-3 and TRBJ2-7, with D unresolved. Germline CDR1 and CDR2: SGHTA and FQGTGA. This CDR3 comprises 14 residues. V was clipped by 8 bases and J by 6 bases, with 20 bases between them. The chain's CDR3 is CASGITTGPIEQYF. CDR3 in DNA: TGTGCCAGCGGAATAACAACCGGGCCCATCGAGCAGTACTTC. Based on the CDR3 plus reference TRBV7-3 and TRBJ2-7, the full variable domain is GAGVSQTPSNKVTEKGKYVELRCDPISGHTALYWYRQSLGQGPEFLIYFQGTGAADDSGLPNDRFFAVRPEGSVSTLKIQRTERGDSAVYLCASGITTGPIEQYFGPGTRLTVT.

V usage is TRBV2 and J usage is TRBJ2-3, with 9 bases matching TRBD2. In germline, CDR1 is SNHLY, CDR2 FYNNEI. With V trimmed by 6 bases and J by 6 bases, 7 bases remained unmatched. The CDR3 covers 14 residues. The CDR3 DNA reads TGTGCCAGCAGAGCCCCAACTAGCGGGGATACGCAGTATTTT. It specifies CASRAPTSGDTQYF. The full variable domain, its missing parts supplied by reference TRBV2 and TRBJ2-3, is EPEVTQTPSHQVTQMGQEVILRCVPISNHLYFYWYRQILGQKVEFLVSFYNNEISEKSEIFDDQFSVERPDGSNFTLKIRSTKLEDSAMYFCASRAPTSGDTQYFGPGTRLTVL.

Notes on this clone: The junction departs from the called germline gene at one end, perhaps through a read error. J is TRBJ1-2 and V is TRBV2, with TRBD1 identical over 8 bases. The germline V gene encodes CDR1 SNHLY and CDR2 FYNNEI. The CDR3 runs to 15 residues. CDR3 residues: CASSEGQGIYNGYTF. CDR3 sequence (DNA): TGTGCCAGCAGCGAAGGACAGGGCATTTATAATGGCTACACCTTC.

This sequence joins TRBV7-9 and TRBJ1-2; D is uncertain. Germline V gene data show CDR1 as SEHNR and CDR2 as FQNEAQ (reference sequence). V was trimmed by 6 bases and J by 6 bases, leaving 17 bases between them. The CDR3 sequence is 14 residues long. CDR3 in DNA: TGTGCCAGCAGACCTAGTCAGGTTTTTCATGGCTACACCTTC. It encodes CASRPSQVFHGYTF.

The chain has TRBV29-1 and TRBJ2-5; 10 nucleotides match TRBD1. J lost 5 bases, V lost 2 bases, and 5 bases had no gene match. Germline V gene data show CDR1 as SQVTM and CDR2 as ANQGSEA. The CDR3 length is 14 residues. The CDR3 sequence: CSVERDRGGETQYF. The CDR3 DNA reads TGCAGCGTTGAACGGGACAGGGGAGGGGAGACCCAGTACTTC.

The V call is TRBV11-2, the J call TRBJ1-2; no firm D call. The germline CDR1 and CDR2 sequences are SGHAT and FQNNGV. Between the trimmed V and J ends, which lost 0 bases and 7 bases, there was a span of 15 bases. This CDR3 spans 15 amino acids. The CDR3 DNA follows: TGTGCCAGCAGCTTAGATCGAGCCATTTCGAGTGGCTACACCTTC. Translation: CASSLDRAISSGYTF.

The chain couples TRBV9 to TRBJ2-7; possible D gene TRBD2, 6 bases. V was clipped by 0 bases and J by 1 base, with 11 bases between them. The CDR3 runs 15 residues. Germline V gene sequence: CDR1 SGDLS, CDR2 YYNGEE. The CDR3 reads CASSVGGDPSYEQYF. CDR3 DNA: TGTGCCAGCAGCGTAGGGGGGGACCCTTCCTACGAGCAGTACTTC.

Written as DNA, the CDR3 is TGTGCCAGCTCACAACCCACAGGCCTGGGATCACCCCTCCACTTT. It codes for CASSQPTGLGSPLHF. The chain has TRBV18 and TRBJ1-6; the D gene is possibly TRBD1 (5 bases). V lost 4 bases and J lost 10, with 17 bases in between. The CDR3 is 15 amino acids. CDR1 and CDR2 from the germline V gene are KGHSH and LQKENI.

This chain uses TRBV27 with TRBJ2-7; 11 bases map to TRBD2. This CDR3 comprises 14 residues. Germline CDR1 reads MNHEY; CDR2 reads SMNVEV (reference sequence). J was trimmed by 3 bases and V by 6 bases; bases with no gene match: 4. The CDR3 sequence: CASRRLAGIYEQYF. CDR3 bases: TGTGCCAGCAGAAGACTAGCGGGGATCTACGAGCAGTACTTC.